Listed here are 26 T cell receptor beta chains from one sample, sequenced in a study of shared clonotypes between healthy human individuals. Profiling relied on immunoSEQ multiplex PCR, and the TCRdb table lists in-frame clones only, not all of them. Of some 530,000 clones listed, almost 80% were seen once; the top ten hold about 12%. Sequenced input: PBMCs. The receptors stem from a woman aged 35 to 49 in good health. Some clones in this sample may be carry-over from other donors' samples.

This clone was counted between two and nine times. The V call is TRBV15, the J call TRBJ2-5; no firm D call. This CDR3 spans 14 amino acids. CDR1 is LNHNV, CDR2 YYDKDF, per germline (reference sequence). V dropped 0 bases and J dropped 2 bases, with 7 bases sitting between them. The CDR3 DNA reads TGTGCCACCAGCAGAGATCCCGGGCAAGAGACCCAGTACTTC. Protein product: CATSRDPGQETQYF.

This clone was counted many times. The chain couples TRBV4-2 to TRBJ1-1; tentatively, D is TRBD1 (5 bases). There are 17 residues in the CDR3. Trimming shortened V by 1 base and J by 0 bases, and 15 bases separated the two germline ends. Looked up from germline, CDR1 is LGHNA and CDR2 is YNFKEQ. CDR3 DNA: TGTGCCAGCAGCCAAGGGGGCCCGGGCCGCATGAACACTGAAGCTTTCTTT. Protein sequence: CASSQGGPGRMNTEAFF.

Only one count was recorded for this clone. V usage is TRBV7-2 and J usage is TRBJ2-1, with 15 bases fitting TRBD2. Germline trimming cut 1 base from V and 4 bases from J; bases unmatched to any gene: 8. The germline V gene has CDR1 SGHTA and CDR2 FQGNSA. The CDR3 covers 19 residues. The CDR3 region is CASSLVPGTSGRLYNEQFF. DNA of the CDR3: TGTGCCAGCAGCTTAGTGCCCGGGACTAGCGGGAGGTTATACAATGAGCAGTTCTTC.

The chain has TRBV6-5 and TRBJ1-4, with D possibly TRBD1 on 6 matching bases. The CDR3 runs to 14 residues. Germline V CDR1 and CDR2: MNHEY, SVGAGI. Trimming pared 5 bases from V and 2 bases from J, leaving 9 bases between. CDR3 sequence (DNA): TGTGCCAGCAGTCAGGGGTGGACTAATGAAAAACTGTTTTTT. Its protein product is CASSQGWTNEKLFF.

This clone was counted only a few times. Other DNA variants within this sample encode the same CDR3. The genes are TRBV19 and TRBJ2-2; no definite D call. Germline loops: CDR1 LNHDA, CDR2 SQIVND (reference sequence). The V gene lost 2 bases and the J gene lost 1 base, with 5 bases spanning the gap. The CDR3 runs to 14 residues. DNA of the CDR3: TGTGCCAGTAGTATAAGCAGGAACACCGGGGAGCTGTTTTTT. The encoded protein is CASSISRNTGELFF.

The genes are TRBV6-5 and TRBJ2-2; D unresolved. Trimming took 2 bases from V and 4 from J, leaving 5 bases between them. The CDR3 is 13 residues long. Germline CDR1 MNHEY, CDR2 SVGAGI. The DNA of the CDR3 is TGTGCCAGCAGTTACGTGAGCACCGGGGAGCTGTTTTTT. Translation: CASSYVSTGELFF.

The rearrangement uses TRBV7-3 and TRBJ1-2, with 7 bases that match TRBD1. The ends lost 1 base at V and 7 bases at J; junction bases unmatched: 3. CDR3 length equals 13 residues. Germline CDR1 and CDR2: SGHTA and FQGTGA. The CDR3 spells CASSLRAGGGYTF. For the CDR3, the DNA is TGTGCCAGCAGCTTAAGGGCAGGGGGTGGCTACACCTTC.

The chain uses TRBV28 and TRBJ1-3; TRBD1 might be the D (6 bases). The V end lost 6 bases, the J end lost 1 base, and 13 bases lay between the germline ends. The CDR3 is 15 residues long. CDR1 and CDR2 (germline): MDHEN, SYDVKM. CDR3 coding DNA: TGTGCCAGCAGGGGCAGGGGAGATTCTGGAAACACCATATATTTT. Its protein product is CASRGRGDSGNTIYF.

This chain connects TRBV19 to TRBJ1-5, with a weak D call TRBD1 (5 bases). CDR1 and CDR2 from the germline V gene are LNHDA and SQIVND (reference sequence). The CDR3 covers 17 residues. V lost 7 bases and J lost 2, with 21 bases in between. The CDR3: CASIQVGGTERNQPQHF. CDR3 coding DNA: TGTGCCAGTATTCAAGTTGGCGGGACTGAACGCAATCAGCCCCAGCATTTT.

The gene calls are TRBV4-2 and TRBJ2-1; TRBD2 matches 10 bases. The CDR3 runs 15 residues. After removal of 1 base from V and 7 bases from J, the junction contained 4 bases not matched to a gene. Germline CDR1 LGHNA, CDR2 YNFKEQ. The CDR3 reads CASSQAAGGRNEQFF. The CDR3 bases are TGTGCCAGCAGCCAAGCAGCGGGAGGGCGTAATGAGCAGTTCTTC.

This clone turned up a few times. The rearrangement joins TRBV18 to TRBJ1-4, with D hard to call. The CDR3 runs to 14 residues. V lost 2 bases to trimming and J lost 7 bases, with 11 bases between them. Looked up from germline, CDR1 is KGHSH and CDR2 is LQKENI. The DNA for the CDR3 is TGTGCCAGCTCACCATTAGAGGGAGGTGAAAAACTGTTTTTT. Translated: CASSPLEGGEKLFF.

This clone was observed a handful of times. This CDR3 is CASSFGLSGLIAKNIQYF. The CDR3 DNA sequence: TGTGCCAGCAGTTTTGGGCTTTCGGGGCTAATAGCCAAAAACATTCAGTACTTC. The J gene is TRBJ2-4, the V gene TRBV28; D is possibly TRBD1 or TRBD2 (5 bases each). The CDR3 totals 18 residues. Per the germline V gene, CDR1 is MDHEN and CDR2 is SYDVKM. V shed 3 bases and J shed 0 bases, with 18 bases lying between them.

The CDR3 region has the DNA TGTGCCAGCAGGGGGGGTACAGATACGCAGTATTTT. This codes for CASRGGTDTQYF. This chain joins TRBV28 and TRBJ2-3, with a tentative D call TRBD2 (6 bases). The V and J ends lost 6 bases and 3 bases respectively, with 7 bases between them. The length of the CDR3 is 12 residues. Germline V gene lookup returns CDR1 MDHEN and CDR2 SYDVKM.

The chain carries TRBV2 and TRBJ2-7, with D tentatively TRBD1 (5 bases). The germline V gene encodes CDR1 SNHLY and CDR2 FYNNEI. Trimming shortened V by 3 bases and J by 5 bases, and 8 bases separated the two germline ends. CDR3 size: 12 residues. The chain's CDR3 is CASSDQGHEQYF. The CDR3 DNA is TGTGCCAGCAGTGATCAGGGCCACGAGCAGTACTTC.

This rearrangement joins TRBV10-3 to TRBJ2-7, with D maybe TRBD2 (6 bases). The CDR3 contains 12 residues. CDR1 is ENHRY, CDR2 SYGVKD, per germline. Between the trimmed V and J ends, which lost 4 bases and 6 bases, there was a span of 10 bases. The CDR3 region has the DNA TGTGCCATCAGTGGGCGGGACGGCGAGCAGTACTTC. It codes for CAISGRDGEQYF.

The chain is built from TRBV30 and TRBJ1-4; D gene unclear. The CDR3 is 14 residues long. Germline assignment: CDR1 GTSNPN and CDR2 SVGIG (reference sequence). With 0 bases removed from V and 7 bases from J, the gap between germline ends came to 12 bases. The CDR3 DNA follows: TGTGCCTGGAGTGTACGGGGTGCAGGTGAAAAACTGTTTTTT. This translates into CAWSVRGAGEKLFF.

This chain uses TRBV7-8 with TRBJ2-4; D is unresolved. CDR1 SGHVS and CDR2 FQNEAQ come from the germline V gene. Deletions cut 4 bases from V and 2 bases from J, with 12 bases between. The CDR3 is made up of 15 amino acids. The CDR3 region has the DNA TGTGCCAGCAGCTCCCGTAGGTTTTCCAAAAACATTCAGTACTTC. Translating it yields CASSSRRFSKNIQYF. Based on the CDR3 plus reference TRBV7-8 and TRBJ2-4, the full variable domain is GAGVSQSPRYKVAKRGQDVALRCDPISGHVSLFWYQQALGQGPEFLTYFQNEAQLDKSGLPSDRFFAERPEGSVSTLKIQRTQQEDSAVYLCASSSRRFSKNIQYFGAGTRLSVL.

The CDR3 sequence: CASKGPAQETQYF. In DNA, the CDR3 is TGTGCCAGCAAAGGGCCAGCTCAAGAGACCCAGTACTTC. V and J are TRBV27 and TRBJ2-5; D call uncertain. This CDR3 is built from 13 residues. Deletions cut 7 bases from V and 2 bases from J, with 11 bases between. Germline V gene sequence: CDR1 MNHEY, CDR2 SMNVEV (reference sequence).

J is TRBJ2-7 and V is TRBV28, with TRBD2 matching 7 bases. The V and J ends lost 3 bases and 4 bases, in that order; junction bases with no gene match: 6. CDR3 length: 14 residues. Germline lookup yields CDR1 MDHEN and CDR2 SYDVKM. The CDR3 loop reads CASSFEGGSYEQYF. The DNA of the CDR3 is TGTGCCAGCAGTTTTGAAGGCGGGAGTTACGAGCAGTACTTC.

The chain employs TRBV6-5 and TRBJ2-5; TRBD1 is a possible D gene (6 bases). The CDR3 is made up of 15 amino acids. CDR1 and CDR2 from the germline V gene are MNHEY and SVGAGI. Trimming shortened V by 0 bases and J by 3 bases, and 11 bases separated the two germline ends. CDR3 nucleotides: TGTGCCAGCAGTTACTCGGGGGCGAGTGAAGAGACCCAGTACTTC. Translated, it gives CASSYSGASEETQYF.

This clone turned up a few times. The chain has TRBV7-2 and TRBJ2-1; 10 bases align to TRBD2. Germline V lookup: CDR1 SGHTA, CDR2 FQGNSA. The CDR3 length is 17 residues. The J segment lost 10 bases and the V segment lost 5 bases, leaving 17 bases of the junction unmatched. In nucleotides, the CDR3 is TGTGCCAGCAGCCCGCCTGACTACCAGCGGGGGGGGCGGGAGCAGTTCTTC. Amino acid sequence: CASSPPDYQRGGREQFF. The whole variable domain, remainder taken from reference TRBV7-2 and TRBJ2-1, is GAGVSQSPSNKVTEKGKDVELRCDPISGHTALYWYRQSLGQGLEFLIYFQGNSAPDKSGLPSDRFSAERTGGSVSTLTIQRTQQEDSAVYLCASSPPDYQRGGREQFFGPGTRLTVL.

CDR3 region: CASSLGPAPNTGELFF. The CDR3 DNA reads TGTGCCAGCAGCTTGGGCCCCGCCCCCAACACCGGGGAGCTGTTTTTT. The chain recombines TRBV5-5 with TRBJ2-2; D gene unclear. CDR3 size: 16 residues. Germline lookup yields CDR1 SGHKS and CDR2 YYEKEE (reference sequence). V gave up 0 bases and J gave up 2 bases, with 11 bases separating them.

This chain uses TRBV14 with TRBJ2-1; D uncertain. V was pared by 1 base and J by 9 bases, with 10 bases between. The CDR3 length is 13 residues. Per germline, CDR1 SGHDN and CDR2 FVKESK. CDR3 sequence reads: CASSQGNRFEQFF. In nucleotides, the CDR3 is TGTGCCAGCAGCCAAGGTAATAGGTTTGAGCAGTTCTTC.

This chain links TRBV2 with TRBJ1-4, with TRBD1 matching over 11 bases. The length of the CDR3 is 15 residues. V was clipped by 6 bases and J by 6 bases; unmatched bases: 6. Germline CDR1 reads SNHLY; CDR2 reads FYNNEI. DNA of the CDR3: TGTGCCAGCAGCAGGACAGGGGGCGCGTATGAAAAACTGTTTTTT. Translating gives CASSRTGGAYEKLFF.

The chain employs TRBV7-8 and TRBJ1-5; TRBD1 is a possible D gene (5 bases). Germline CDR1 and CDR2: SGHVS and FQNEAQ. Trimming stripped 0 bases from V and 2 bases from J, with 8 bases between. The CDR3 loop spans 15 amino acids. Here the CDR3 DNA reads TGTGCCAGCAGCTTAGCGCCGGGGGGCAATCAGCCCCAGCATTTT. Protein sequence: CASSLAPGGNQPQHF.

The J gene is TRBJ2-1, the V gene TRBV6-6; 8 nucleotides agree with TRBD2. Germline assignment: CDR1 MNHNY and CDR2 SVGAGI (reference sequence). The junction had 12 bases not matched to a gene; V was cut back by 6 bases and J by 5 bases. The CDR3 loop spans 16 amino acids. CDR3 in DNA: TGTGCCAGCAGGAAGGCAGGCGGGAGGTGGGACAATGAGCAGTTCTTC. Its protein is CASRKAGGRWDNEQFF.